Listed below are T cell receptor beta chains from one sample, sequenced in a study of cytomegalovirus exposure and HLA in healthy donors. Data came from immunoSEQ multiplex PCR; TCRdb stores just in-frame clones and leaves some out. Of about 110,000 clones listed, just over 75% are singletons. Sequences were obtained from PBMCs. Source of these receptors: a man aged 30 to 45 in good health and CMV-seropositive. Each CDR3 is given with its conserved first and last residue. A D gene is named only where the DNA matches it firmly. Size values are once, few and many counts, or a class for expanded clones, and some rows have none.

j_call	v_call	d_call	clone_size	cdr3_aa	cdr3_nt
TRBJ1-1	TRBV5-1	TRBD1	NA	CASSEQGGNTEAFF	TGCGCCAGCAGCGAACAGGGGGGGAACACTGAAGCTTTCTTT
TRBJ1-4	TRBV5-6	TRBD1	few	CASSLGSRGQVNEKLFF	TGTGCCAGCAGCTTGGGAAGCAGGGGGCAAGTTAATGAAAAACTGTTTTTT
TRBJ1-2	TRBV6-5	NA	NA	CASSFSREGGYTF	TGTGCCAGCAGTTTCAGCAGGGAGGGTGGCTACACCTTC
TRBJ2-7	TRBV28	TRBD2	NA	CASSLGGGGYEQYF	TGTGCCAGCAGTTTGGGCGGGGGTGGCTACGAGCAGTACTTC
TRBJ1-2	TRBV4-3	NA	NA	CASSQDSGNYGYTF	TGCGCCAGCAGCCAAGATTCGGGTAACTATGGCTACACCTTC
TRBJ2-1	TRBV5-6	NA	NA	CASDTSGFNEQFF	TGTGCCAGCGATACCTCCGGGTTCAATGAGCAGTTCTTC
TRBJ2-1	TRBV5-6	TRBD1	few	CASSLGAGTGDNEQFF	TGTGCCAGCAGCTTGGGGGCGGGGACAGGGGACAATGAGCAGTTCTTC
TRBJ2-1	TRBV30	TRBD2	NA	CARLASYNEQFF	TGTGCCCGACTAGCTAGTTACAATGAGCAGTTCTTC
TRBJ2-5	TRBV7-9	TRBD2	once	CASSLGTSGGARARETQYF	TGTGCCAGCAGCTTAGGGACTAGCGGGGGGGCACGAGCGAGAGAGACCCAGTACTTC
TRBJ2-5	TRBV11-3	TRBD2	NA	CASSFGGKETQYF	TGTGCCAGCAGCTTCGGGGGGAAAGAGACCCAGTACTTC
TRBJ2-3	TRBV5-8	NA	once	CASSVRADTQYF	TGTGCCAGCAGCGTCAGGGCAGATACGCAGTATTTT
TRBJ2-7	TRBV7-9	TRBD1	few	CASSLSSTGDWYF	TGTGCCAGCAGCTTATCCTCAACAGGGGATTGGTACTTC